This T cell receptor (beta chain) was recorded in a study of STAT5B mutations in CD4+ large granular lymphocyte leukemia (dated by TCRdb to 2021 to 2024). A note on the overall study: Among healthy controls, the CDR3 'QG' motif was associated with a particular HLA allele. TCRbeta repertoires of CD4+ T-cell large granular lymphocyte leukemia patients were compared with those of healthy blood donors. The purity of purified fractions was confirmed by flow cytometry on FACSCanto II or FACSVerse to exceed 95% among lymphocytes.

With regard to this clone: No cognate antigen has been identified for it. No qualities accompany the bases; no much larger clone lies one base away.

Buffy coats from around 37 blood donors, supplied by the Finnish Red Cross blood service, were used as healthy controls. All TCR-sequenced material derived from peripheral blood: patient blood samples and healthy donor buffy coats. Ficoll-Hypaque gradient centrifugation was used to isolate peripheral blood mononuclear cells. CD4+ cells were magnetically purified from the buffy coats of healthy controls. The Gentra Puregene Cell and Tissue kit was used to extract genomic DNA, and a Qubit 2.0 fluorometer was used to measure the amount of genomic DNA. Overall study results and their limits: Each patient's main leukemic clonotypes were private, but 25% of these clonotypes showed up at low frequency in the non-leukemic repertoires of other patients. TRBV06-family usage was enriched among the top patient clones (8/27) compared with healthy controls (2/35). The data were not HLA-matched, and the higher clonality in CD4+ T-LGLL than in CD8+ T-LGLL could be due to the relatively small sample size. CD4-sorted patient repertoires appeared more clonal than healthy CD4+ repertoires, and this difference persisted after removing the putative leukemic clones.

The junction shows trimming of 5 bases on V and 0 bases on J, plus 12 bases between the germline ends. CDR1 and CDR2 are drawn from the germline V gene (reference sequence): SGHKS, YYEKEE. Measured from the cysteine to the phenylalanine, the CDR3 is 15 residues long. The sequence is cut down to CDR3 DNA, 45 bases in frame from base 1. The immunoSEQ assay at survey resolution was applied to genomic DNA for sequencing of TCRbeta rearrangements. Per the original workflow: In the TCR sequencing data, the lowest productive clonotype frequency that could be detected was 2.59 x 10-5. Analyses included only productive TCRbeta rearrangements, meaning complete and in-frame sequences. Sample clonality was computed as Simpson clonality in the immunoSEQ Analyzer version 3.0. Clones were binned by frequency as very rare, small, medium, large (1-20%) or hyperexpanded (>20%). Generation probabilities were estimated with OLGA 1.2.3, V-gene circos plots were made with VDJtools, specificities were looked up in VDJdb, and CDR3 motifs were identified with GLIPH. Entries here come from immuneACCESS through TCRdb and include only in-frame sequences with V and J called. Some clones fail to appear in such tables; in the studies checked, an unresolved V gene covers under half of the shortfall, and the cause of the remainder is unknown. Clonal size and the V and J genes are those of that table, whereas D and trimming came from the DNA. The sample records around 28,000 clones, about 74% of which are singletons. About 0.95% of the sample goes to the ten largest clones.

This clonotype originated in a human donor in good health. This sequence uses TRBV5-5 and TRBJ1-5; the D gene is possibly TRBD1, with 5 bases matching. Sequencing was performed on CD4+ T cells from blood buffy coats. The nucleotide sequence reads TGTGCCAGCAGTTTGACAGTTTATAGCAATCAGCCCCAGCATTTT. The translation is CASSLTVYSNQPQHF.